Listed below are T cell receptor beta chains from one sample, sequenced in a study of PD-1 blockade in classical Hodgkin lymphoma. Assay used: immunoSEQ multiplex PCR; TCRdb lists only in-frame clones, some missing. The sample consists of approximately 99,000 clones, roughly nine tenths of them appearing once. Sequenced here: peripheral blood mononuclear cells (PBMCs), sampled before the second cycle of nivolumab. Receptors originate from a human donor with classical Hodgkin lymphoma. The conserved cysteine and the conserved F or W are not part of the CDR3 here.

v_call	cdr3_aa
TRBV4-3	ASSQDIAGATYNEQF
TRBV4-3	ASSQGSGHYNEQF
TRBV29-1	SVAQVPYEQY
TRBV2	ASSREQGAYGYT
TRBV27	ASSQMGVETQY
TRBV5-6	ASSLLAGQETQY
TRBV30	AWMAGGDGYT
TRBV6-5	ASSTSGEAF
TRBV4-3	ASSPPLGSGANVLT
TRBV4-2	ATKPSPGGLYEQY
TRBV2	ASSESYAGARTIATNEKLF
TRBV7-9	ASSHRTGVTDTQY
TRBV7-6	ASSFLDQPQH
TRBV12-5	ASAPTLNTGELF
TRBV7-9	ASSLGLAGATETQY
TRBV19	ASSTHRETGELF
TRBV28	ASSIVVSNQPQH
TRBV18	ASSVNKNTEAF
TRBV29-1	SVKGLAPQQF
TRBV5-1	ASSLEGTGRTEAF
TRBV5-5	ASTLDASFDEQF
TRBV28	ASSLSGYQPQH
TRBV5-4	ASSFGGLSSYEQY
TRBV19	ASSADRGISYNEQF
TRBV2	ASRKGQANTEAF
TRBV29-1	SVEGDSGNTIY
TRBV6-5	ASIGVGDRGYT
TRBV5-1	ASSSALGRGEDTQY
TRBV11-2	ASSLVVSGSTSTDTQY
TRBV6-1	ASTLEKGFNYEQY
TRBV14	ASSQERGYGYT
TRBV2	ASSESWGTRDNEQF
TRBV4-1	ASSPINSGNTIY
TRBV7-6	ASSLEGTGMTGELF
TRBV5-6	ASSLTLFPGQGYEQY
TRBV4-1	ASSQEYRAGTDTQY
TRBV6-1	ASIRDNGRNGYT
TRBV14	ASSLLGGRDSHRGMPEAF
TRBV27	ASSLLGGATQY
TRBV19	ASSIGPGEAF
TRBV15	ATSREPGANVLT
TRBV6-5	ASSYQGTYEQY
TRBV12-5	ASGRAGEKLF
TRBV27	ASSLSKSFSNEQF
TRBV28	ASSPRSRLADTSEQY